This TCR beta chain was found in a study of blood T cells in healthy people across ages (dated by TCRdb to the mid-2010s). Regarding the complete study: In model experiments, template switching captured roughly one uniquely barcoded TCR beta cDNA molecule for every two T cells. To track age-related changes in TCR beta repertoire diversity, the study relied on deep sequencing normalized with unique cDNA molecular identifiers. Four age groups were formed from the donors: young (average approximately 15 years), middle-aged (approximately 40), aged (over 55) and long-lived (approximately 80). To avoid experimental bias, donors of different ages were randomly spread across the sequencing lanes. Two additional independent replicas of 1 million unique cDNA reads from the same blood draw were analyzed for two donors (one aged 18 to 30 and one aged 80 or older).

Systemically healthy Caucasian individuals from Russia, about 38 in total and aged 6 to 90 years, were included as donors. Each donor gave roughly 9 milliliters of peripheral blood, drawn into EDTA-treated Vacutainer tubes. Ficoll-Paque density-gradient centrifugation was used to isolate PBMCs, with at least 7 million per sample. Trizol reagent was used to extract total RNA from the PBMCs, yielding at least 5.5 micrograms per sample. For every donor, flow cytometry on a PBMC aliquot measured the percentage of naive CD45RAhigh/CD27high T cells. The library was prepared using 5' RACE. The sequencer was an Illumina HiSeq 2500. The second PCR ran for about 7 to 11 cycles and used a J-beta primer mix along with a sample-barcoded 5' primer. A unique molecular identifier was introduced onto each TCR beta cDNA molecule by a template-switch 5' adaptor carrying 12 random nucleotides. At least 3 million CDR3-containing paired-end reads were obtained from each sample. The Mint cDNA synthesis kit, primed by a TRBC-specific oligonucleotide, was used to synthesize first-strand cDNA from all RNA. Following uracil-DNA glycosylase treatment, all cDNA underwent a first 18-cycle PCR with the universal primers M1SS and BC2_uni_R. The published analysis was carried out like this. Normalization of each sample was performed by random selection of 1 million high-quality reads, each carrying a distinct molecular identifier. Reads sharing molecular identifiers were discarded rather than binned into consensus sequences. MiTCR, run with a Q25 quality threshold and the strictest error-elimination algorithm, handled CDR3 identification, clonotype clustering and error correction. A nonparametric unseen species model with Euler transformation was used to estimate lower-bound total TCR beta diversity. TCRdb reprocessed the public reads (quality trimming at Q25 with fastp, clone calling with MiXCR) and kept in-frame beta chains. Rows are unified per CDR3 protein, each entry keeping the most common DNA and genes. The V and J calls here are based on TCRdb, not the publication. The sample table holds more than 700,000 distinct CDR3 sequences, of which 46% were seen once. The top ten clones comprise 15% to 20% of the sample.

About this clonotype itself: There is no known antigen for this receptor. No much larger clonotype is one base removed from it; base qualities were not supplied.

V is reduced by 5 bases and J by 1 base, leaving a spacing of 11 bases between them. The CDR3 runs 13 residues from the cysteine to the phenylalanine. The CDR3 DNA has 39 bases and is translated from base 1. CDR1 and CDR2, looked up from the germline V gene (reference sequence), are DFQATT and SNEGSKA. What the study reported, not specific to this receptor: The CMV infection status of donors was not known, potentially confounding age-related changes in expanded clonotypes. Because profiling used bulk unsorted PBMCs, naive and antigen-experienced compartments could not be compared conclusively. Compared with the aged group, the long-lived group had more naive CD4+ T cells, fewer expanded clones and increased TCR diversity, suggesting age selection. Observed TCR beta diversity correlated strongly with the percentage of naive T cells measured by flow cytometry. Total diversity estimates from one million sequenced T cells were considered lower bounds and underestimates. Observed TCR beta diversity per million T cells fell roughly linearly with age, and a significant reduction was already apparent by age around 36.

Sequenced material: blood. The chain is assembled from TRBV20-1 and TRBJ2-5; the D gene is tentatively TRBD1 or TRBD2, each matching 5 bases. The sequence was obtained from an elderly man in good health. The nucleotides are TGCAGTGCTTCGGGACGCACCCAAGAGACCCAGTACTTC. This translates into CSASGRTQETQYF.